The TCR beta chain under discussion was sequenced for a study of tissue T cells after allogeneic stem cell transplantation. This clone was seen more than once but under ten times. Its target is unknown. The gene names here belong to mouse. The read ends 1 residue before the CDR3 terminus; that terminus is restored from the germline J gene. Findings and limits, study-wide: Across patients, clones rarely overlapped, yet motif clusters were shared tissue-specifically. Only a limited share of tissue TCRs appeared in blood or spleen.

The data were produced by immunoSEQ multiplex PCR, yet TCRdb's version contains in-frame clones alone and is incomplete. In the table there are around 5,000 clones, about 50% of which are singletons. V lost 6 bases and J 0 bases, leaving 10 bases between the germline ends. This CDR3 is 14 amino acids long. The germline V gene encodes CDR1 NNHDY and CDR2 SYVADS. As for time point: mouse harvest day 7 after allogeneic transplant. Each mouse received 10^7 T-cell-depleted marrow cells plus 10^6 splenic CD5+ T cells by tail vein. Tissues came from B6→BALB/c major-mismatch GVHD mice at day 7 or 14. This TCR was recovered from a female BALB/c mouse given C57BL/6 T cells with graft-versus-host disease after an allogeneic hematopoietic cell transplant. Input material: skin. The chain links TRBV13-3 to TRBJ1-5, with D possibly TRBD1 on 6 matching bases. The CDR3 sequence is CASTGTNNNQAPLF. CDR3 bases read: TGTGCCAGCACCGGGACAAATAACAACCAGGCTCCGCTT. Filled out from reference TRBV13-3 and TRBJ1-5, the complete variable domain reads EAAVTQSPRSKVAVTGGKVTLSCHQTNNHDYMYWYRQDTGHGLRLIHYSYVADSTEKGDIPDGYKASRPSQENFSLILELASLSQTAVYFCASTGTNNNQAPLFGEGTRLSVL.